Listed below are T cell receptor beta chains from one sample, sequenced in a study of T cell changes during pregnancy in multiple sclerosis. The table came from immunoSEQ multiplex PCR; TCRdb's copy has only in-frame clones and leaves some out. The data show 75,000 to 100,000 clones, around 91% seen once. The sample in question was peripheral blood, obtained after pregnancy. All receptors come from a female donor in good health, enrolled as a control in a pregnancy study. Each CDR3 is given without its conserved first and last residue. A D gene is named only where the DNA matches it firmly.

>TRBV6-6|.
ASSYSGGRITDTQY
>TRBV4-2|.
ASSASVGQVNQPQH
>TRBV9|TRBD1
ASSGDGTGANYGYT
>TRBV2|.
ASNTVSSLAKNIQY
>TRBV4-1|.
ASSRKITQGYSNQPQH
>TRBV9|TRBD1
ASSAPRQGADTEAF
>TRBV6-1|.
ASSEATAPNYGYT
>TRBV7-9|TRBD1
ASSPTGNGETQY
>TRBV14|TRBD2
ASSQTGLVRTTDTQY
>TRBV7-3|.
ASSSQGQGDTQY
>TRBV5-1|.
ASSLGWGLGETEAF
>TRBV11-3|TRBD2
ASSWTSGSGELF
>TRBV7-2|TRBD1
ASSKIDRGPGELF
>TRBV7-9|.
ASSFEYPTTEAF
>TRBV27|.
ASSPIHPPGWQGRGELF
>TRBV19|TRBD1
ASSIARTGNEKLF
>TRBV19|.
ASRRNAEAF
>TRBV4-1|.
ASSLRGVDQPQH
>TRBV5-1|.
ASSLSYTGELF
>TRBV5-5|TRBD1
ASSSHLTGTGAYEQY
>TRBV18|.
ASSPEDSHAF
>TRBV5-1|.
ASSLVSVNTEAF
>TRBV7-3|.
ASSPYTGLGTEAF
>TRBV7-9|.
ASSPSPGDEKLF
>TRBV30|.
AWLDYSGANVLT
>TRBV28|TRBD2
ASSTGTSGGRAQY
>TRBV2|.
ASSEQNTEAF
>TRBV6-1|TRBD1
ASSEDRGRSDEKLF
>TRBV7-9|.
ASSLALQGYGTDTQY
>TRBV4-3|TRBD2
ASSQDTGGIETQY
>TRBV5-1|TRBD1
ASSITDRVNTEAF
>TRBV27|TRBD1
ASSPRTGEGYT
>TRBV18|.
ASGGAMEELYEQY
>TRBV28|TRBD1
ASSTLRTGGNQPQH
>TRBV5-1|TRBD1
ASSPRQGKATSGANVLT
>TRBV7-2|TRBD1
ASSSGQASSGNTIY
>TRBV5-1|TRBD2
ASSLGASGEGTQY
>TRBV6-4|.
ASALRGGYT
>TRBV5-8|TRBD1
ASRSSDRARNTEAF
>TRBV4-1|TRBD1
ASSYRGQGIYEQF
>TRBV5-4|TRBD1
ASSPPKGQVISGEAF
>TRBV27|TRBD1
ASSKTGGRTEAF
>TRBV10-3|.
AISSGTANTGELF
>TRBV4-2|.
ASSPRTYNEQF
>TRBV7-2|TRBD2
ASSTGRGAYEQY
>TRBV7-2|.
ASSLVGGRVEPQH
>TRBV28|.
ASSLDGANVLT
>TRBV28|TRBD1
ASRDPDRARQPQH
>TRBV27|.
ASSLGWGRQVGKNIQY
>TRBV14|.
ASSLRVAGNTIY
>TRBV29-1|.
SVEDREAGGTEAF